The clone carrying this T cell receptor beta chain was observed a handful of times. Its antigen is currently unknown. One entry per CDR3 protein results from TCRdb running MiXCR on the PCR reads. In the table there are 490,000 or so distinct CDR3 sequences, 20% to 25% of which are singletons. Researchers sorted naive CD8 T cells as cells that were CD8+CD4-CCR7+CD45RA+. This entry belongs to a study of molecular identifiers for immune sequencing clone quantification. Overall study: Naive CD8 RNA (around 20,000 or 99,000 cells) was divided into five aliquots, with four sequenced. General study results and limits: Clones above 20 RNA copies contained over 99% of effector molecules and under 1% of naive molecules. Should identical TCR molecules share a barcode, the sizes of highly expanded clones could be underestimated.

Deletions cut 3 bases from V and 5 bases from J, with 13 bases between. The CDR3 contains 14 residues. The gene calls are TRBV12-3 or TRBV12-4 and TRBJ2-5, with D unclear. Sequenced input: naive CD8+ T cells from blood, with Jurkat cell RNA spiked in. This sample's subset: FACS-sorted CD8+CD4-CCR7+CD45RA+ naive T cells. The TCR sequence derives from a human donor in good health. Some libraries in this study had Jurkat cell RNA spiked in. CDR3 DNA: TGTGCCAGCAGTTTTAATTCCTTCTACGAGACCCAGTACTTC. It is translated as CASSFNSFYETQYF.